These 8 T cell receptor beta chains originate from one sample sequenced in a study of tumor-infiltrating lymphocytes in oesophageal squamous cell carcinoma. MiXCR, applied by TCRdb to the PCR reads, yields one record per CDR3 protein. The profile shows 23,000 or so distinct CDR3 sequences, 30% to 40% of them singletons. Sequencing was carried out using esophageal tumor tissue. The receptors stem from a male donor with esophageal squamous cell carcinoma.

This clonotype was detected ten times or more. The V and J genes are TRBV6-1 and TRBJ2-7, with D unresolved. The CDR3 totals 11 residues. The V end lost 8 bases, the J end lost 9 bases, and 14 bases lay between the germline ends. Germline CDR1 is MNHNS and CDR2 is SASEGT. CDR3 coding DNA: TGTGCCAGCGGCGTGCTGTCGGGGCAGTACTTC. Encoded protein: CASGVLSGQYF.

The rearrangement links TRBV7-2 to TRBJ2-5, with D unresolved. Germline CDR1 is SGHTA and CDR2 is FQGNSA. This CDR3 comprises 18 residues. V lost 5 bases, J lost 4 bases, and 26 bases lay in between. The CDR3 loop is CASSPKDRGTFTRETQYF. The CDR3 region has the DNA TGTGCCAGCAGCCCCAAGGATCGTGGCACCTTCACTCGAGAGACCCAGTACTTC.

The gene calls are TRBV27 and TRBJ2-3, with D perhaps TRBD1 or TRBD2 (5 bases each). With 5 bases removed from V and 8 bases from J, the gap between germline ends came to 20 bases. The CDR3 has 15 residues. CDR1 is MNHEY and CDR2 is SMNVEV in the germline V gene (reference sequence). The CDR3 sequence: CASSPGRMRSGTQYF. In nucleotides, the CDR3 is TGTGCCAGCAGTCCGGGACGAATGAGGTCAGGTACGCAGTATTTT.

This chain connects TRBV7-2 to TRBJ2-1, with D uncertain. The closer fit of TRBJ2-7 to the DNA end suggests the J call may be wrong. Germline V lookup: CDR1 SGHTA, CDR2 FQGNSA. CDR3 length: 13 residues. The CDR3 DNA follows: TGTGCCAGCAGCTCCCGGCGGATCTACGAGCAGTACTTC. Amino acid sequence: CASSSRRIYEQYF.

As regards this clonotype: This CDR3 fails to terminate in the conserved phenylalanine or tryptophan, so it likely reflects a read error. This rearrangement joins TRBV7-1 to TRBJ1-1; D may be TRBD1 (5 bases). TRBV7-1 is filed as an ORF, its function uncertain. The V and J ends lost 4 bases and 7 bases respectively, with 7 bases between them. CDR3 length: 11 amino acids. The CDR3 sequence: CASSWDHEAFS. For the CDR3, the DNA is TGTGCCAGCAGCTGGGACCATGAAGCTTTCTCT.

This clonotype was counted a few times. The chain is built from TRBV7-3 and TRBJ2-3, with D perhaps TRBD1 (6 bases). Looked up from germline, CDR1 is SGHTA and CDR2 is FQGTGA. The V and J ends lost 4 bases and 4 bases respectively, with 24 bases between them. The CDR3 has 18 residues. CDR3 sequence (DNA): TGTGCCAGCAGCTCTCCCAACTCGAGGGGACATTTCGCAGATACGCAGTATTTT. Protein product: CASSSPNSRGHFADTQYF.

This clonotype was found a few times. This chain links TRBV6-1 with TRBJ2-6; D may be TRBD2 (7 bases). The CDR3 is 17 residues long. Germline lookup yields CDR1 MNHNS and CDR2 SASEGT. The V end was cut by 1 base, the J end by 1 base, with 11 bases between. As DNA, the CDR3 is TGTGCCAGCAGTGAAGTAGGGGGGGCGTCTGGGGCCAACGTCCTGACTTTC. This encodes CASSEVGGASGANVLTF.

A single count supports this clonotype. The V and J genes are TRBV18 and TRBJ2-2, with D possibly being TRBD1 or TRBD2 (6 bases each). Germline CDR1 KGHSH, CDR2 LQKENI. The CDR3 runs 14 residues. V was clipped by 3 bases and J by 5 bases, with 10 bases between them. The CDR3 spells CASSPQGGTGELFF. The DNA for the CDR3 is TGTGCCAGCTCACCGCAAGGGGGGACCGGGGAGCTGTTTTTT.